This is a list of T cell receptor beta chains from one sample in a study of cytomegalovirus exposure and HLA in healthy donors. Clones were sequenced by immunoSEQ multiplex PCR, and TCRdb holds only the in-frame ones, with some missing. The sample lists 95,000 to 130,000 clones, 79% occurring once. The sequencing input was PBMCs. All receptors derive from a man younger than 45 in good health and CMV-seropositive. Each CDR3 is given with its conserved first and last residue. The D gene is left open where the match is weak. Size is stated for part of the rows, as once, few or many counts, or as a class when the clone is expanded.

CDR3 DNA | CDR3 protein | J gene | V gene | D gene | clone size
TGCGCCACCTCTTTAATTGGGGCCAACGTCCTGACTTTC | CATSLIGANVLTF | TRBJ2-6 | TRBV4-1 | NA | NA
TGTGCCAGCAGCTTACAGGTCGCGCAGTTCTTC | CASSLQVAQFF | TRBJ2-1 | TRBV7-2 | NA | few
TGTGCCAGCAGCTCGGGGTCTCGCGGGAGCCGCACAGATACGCAGTATTTT | CASSSGSRGSRTDTQYF | TRBJ2-3 | TRBV7-8 | TRBD2 | NA
TGTGCTAGTGGTCCGTGGAGAGGCCAAAATGAAAAACTGTTTTTT | CASGPWRGQNEKLFF | TRBJ1-4 | TRBV12-5 | NA | NA
TGTGCCAGCAGCACCCGCGGGGGAAGGGACACTGAAGCTTTCTTT | CASSTRGGRDTEAFF | TRBJ1-1 | TRBV6-5 | NA | NA
TGTGCCATCGGGGACAGACGAGGCTATGGCTACACCTTC | CAIGDRRGYGYTF | TRBJ1-2 | TRBV7-6 | TRBD1 | NA
TGTGCCAGTAGTCTACAGGGGACCCCTGGGGCCAACGGCCTGACTTTC | CASSLQGTPGANGLTF | TRBJ2-6 | TRBV19 | TRBD1 | NA
TGTGCCAGCACTTCCGGGACAGGGTTTTCTGAAGCTTTCTTT | CASTSGTGFSEAFF | TRBJ1-1 | TRBV6-1 | TRBD1 | NA
TGTGCCAGCAGCTTAGGACATATTGAAGCTTTCTTT | CASSLGHIEAFF | TRBJ1-1 | TRBV11-3 | NA | NA
TGTGCCAGCAGTACTACCCACACCGGGGAGCTGTTTTTT | CASSTTHTGELFF | TRBJ2-2 | TRBV11-2 | NA | NA
TGTGCCAGCAGCACAGAGAACACTGAAGCTTTCTTT | CASSTENTEAFF | TRBJ1-1 | TRBV7-3 | NA | NA
TGCGCCAGCAGCGTTAGCGGGAGGGACACCGGGGAGCTGTTTTTT | CASSVSGRDTGELFF | TRBJ2-2 | TRBV5-1 | TRBD2 | NA
TGTGCCAGCAGCCCAGGACAGGGGGTAACGGAGACCCAGTACTTC | CASSPGQGVTETQYF | TRBJ2-5 | TRBV7-9 | TRBD1 | NA
TGTGCCAGCAGTTACAGGCGTACCACCTACGAGCAGTACTTC | CASSYRRTTYEQYF | TRBJ2-7 | TRBV25-1 | NA | NA
TGTGCCAGCTCCCTGCAGGGGGCGGGCACTGAAGCTTTCTTT | CASSLQGAGTEAFF | TRBJ1-1 | TRBV27 | TRBD1 | NA
TGTGCCAGCAGCTTATATCCCGCCACTAGTGGTGTATCCTACAATGAGCAGTTCTTC | CASSLYPATSGVSYNEQFF | TRBJ2-1 | TRBV7-2 | NA | once
TGTGCTAGTGGTTCCTCCGGGGTCTATGGCTACACCTTC | CASGSSGVYGYTF | TRBJ1-2 | TRBV12-5 | NA | NA
TGTGCCACCAGCAGAGATCAACTAGCGCTGCAGTATTTT | CATSRDQLALQYF | TRBJ2-3 | TRBV15 | TRBD2 | NA
TGTGCCAGCAGCCCACGATCGGGACAGCTTAGCAATCAGCCCCAGCATTTT | CASSPRSGQLSNQPQHF | TRBJ1-5 | TRBV7-2 | TRBD1 | NA
TGCGCCAGCAGCTTGGGGGGGCGAGGCTACACCTTC | CASSLGGRGYTF | TRBJ1-2 | TRBV5-1 | NA | NA
TGTGCCAGCAGCTCACAGGGGCCCGAGGACAGTCAGTACTTC | CASSSQGPEDSQYF | TRBJ2-4 | TRBV11-3 | TRBD1 | few
TGCGCCAGCAGCCAAGCGGAGATTGCAACTAATGAAAAACTGTTTTTT | CASSQAEIATNEKLFF | TRBJ1-4 | TRBV4-3 | NA | NA
TGTGCCAGTAGTATGAGGGTCAGGATCTTAAATTCGAACACTGAAGCTTTCTTT | CASSMRVRILNSNTEAFF | TRBJ1-1 | TRBV19 | NA | NA
TGTGCCTGGAGTGTAGCACGAACTAGCGGGTACAATGAGCAGTTCTTC | CAWSVARTSGYNEQFF | TRBJ2-1 | TRBV30 | TRBD2 | NA
TGTGCCAGCACCTCCGGGAGATTTATTGAAGCTTTCTTT | CASTSGRFIEAFF | TRBJ1-1 | TRBV11-3 | NA | NA
TGCGCCAGCAGCTTGGAAAACAGGGGAGGCCTCTATGGCTACACCTTC | CASSLENRGGLYGYTF | TRBJ1-2 | TRBV5-1 | TRBD1 | NA
TGTGCCAGCAGCTTACGTAATAGCAATGAGCAGTTCTTC | CASSLRNSNEQFF | TRBJ2-1 | TRBV7-9 | NA | NA
TGTGCCATCAGTGAGTCAAGGGACACCTTAGCCAAAAACATTCAGTACTTC | CAISESRDTLAKNIQYF | TRBJ2-4 | TRBV10-3 | NA | NA
TGCGCCAGCAGCCGCCTACTTGGGGGGGAAAAACTGTTTTTT | CASSRLLGGEKLFF | TRBJ1-4 | TRBV4-3 | NA | NA
TGTGCCAGCAGGACGACTTCACCTTCACCCCTCCACTTT | CASRTTSPSPLHF | TRBJ1-6 | TRBV6-1 | NA | NA
TGTGCCAGCAGCTTTGAGGCCGTTCCGGGACTTTCTTTAGGAGGGGCTTTCTTT | CASSFEAVPGLSLGGAFF | TRBJ1-1 | TRBV7-8 | NA | NA
TGTGCCAGCAGCTGGGAGGGGCCTGATGGCTACACCTTC | CASSWEGPDGYTF | TRBJ1-2 | TRBV5-4 | NA | few
TGTGCCAGCAGCGGGGGCGGGGGGGCAGAGACCCAGTACTTC | CASSGGGGAETQYF | TRBJ2-5 | TRBV9 | TRBD2 | NA
TGTGCCAGTAGTTTGCGGCCGGGCACTGAAGCTTTCTTT | CASSLRPGTEAFF | TRBJ1-1 | TRBV19 | NA | NA
TGTGCCAGCAGCTTAGGGCTGAATGAGCAGTTCTTC | CASSLGLNEQFF | TRBJ2-1 | TRBV7-9 | NA | NA
TGTGCCAGCAGCTTGTATAGCCTCTATGGAGCTTTCTTT | CASSLYSLYGAFF | TRBJ1-1 | TRBV5-6 | NA | NA
TGTGCCATCAGCCTAGATTGGAACACTGAAGCTTTCTTT | CAISLDWNTEAFF | TRBJ1-1 | TRBV10-3 | NA | NA
TGTGCCAGCAGTGGATTTAGCGGGAGCCCCAACGAGCAGTACTTC | CASSGFSGSPNEQYF | TRBJ2-7 | TRBV6-1 | TRBD2 | few
TGTGCCAGCAACTACAGGGGACGGGTGGCCGGGGAGCTGTTTTTT | CASNYRGRVAGELFF | TRBJ2-2 | TRBV6-1 | TRBD1 | once
TGTGCCAGCACCGATCGGCCGGGACTTGTTAAAGAGACCCAGTACTTC | CASTDRPGLVKETQYF | TRBJ2-5 | TRBV27 | NA | NA
TGCGCCAGCAGCCAGCCGACAGGGGATGGCTACACCTTC | CASSQPTGDGYTF | TRBJ1-2 | TRBV4-3 | TRBD1 | few
TGTGCCAGCAGCCAACTCGGGACTAGCGGTGGGAACACCGGGGAGCTGTTTTTT | CASSQLGTSGGNTGELFF | TRBJ2-2 | TRBV14 | TRBD2 | NA
TGTGCCAGCAGCGTAGAAGGGACAGCTGGAAACACCATATATTTT | CASSVEGTAGNTIYF | TRBJ1-3 | TRBV9 | TRBD1 | NA
TGTTCCTTTAACTCTGGCGTAGCGGAGATCACAGATACGCAGTATTTT | CSFNSGVAEITDTQYF | TRBJ2-3 | TRBV7-9 | NA | NA
TGTGCCAGCGGGAGCTACGAGCAGTACTTC | CASGSYEQYF | TRBJ2-7 | TRBV28 | NA | NA
TGCGCCAGCAGCCAAGAGGGACAGGAGGATCAGCCCCAGCATTTT | CASSQEGQEDQPQHF | TRBJ1-5 | TRBV4-1 | TRBD1 | NA
TGCGCCAGCAGCCAAGCGGACAGGTCGGGTGAGCAGTTCTTC | CASSQADRSGEQFF | TRBJ2-1 | TRBV4-3 | TRBD1 | NA
TGCGCCAGCAGCAGCAGACAGGCGAATAATGAAAAACTGTTTTTT | CASSSRQANNEKLFF | TRBJ1-4 | TRBV5-1 | NA | few
TGTGCCAGCAGCCCAACAGGGACAAGGACCCAGTACTTC | CASSPTGTRTQYF | TRBJ2-5 | TRBV11-2 | NA | NA
TGTGCCAGCAGCTTAGGCGAGGACACTGAAGCTTTCTTT | CASSLGEDTEAFF | TRBJ1-1 | TRBV13 | NA | NA
TGTGCCAGCAGCGTACTTTCAGGGGGCGAAGCTTTCTTT | CASSVLSGGEAFF | TRBJ1-1 | TRBV9 | TRBD1 | NA
TGTGCCAGCAGTTTAGGGACTAGCGCAGATACGCAGTATTTT | CASSLGTSADTQYF | TRBJ2-3 | TRBV28 | TRBD2 | NA
TGTGCCAGTAGTATAGTGCAGGGGGACTACACCTTC | CASSIVQGDYTF | TRBJ1-2 | TRBV19 | TRBD1 | NA
TGTGCCAGCAGCTTATCGATTGGCTTTGGAAACACCATATATTTT | CASSLSIGFGNTIYF | TRBJ1-3 | TRBV7-6 | NA | NA
TGTGCCAGCAGCGAGGGGGAGACCCAGTACTTC | CASSEGETQYF | TRBJ2-5 | TRBV9 | NA | NA